Listed below are T cell receptor beta chains from one sample, sequenced in a study of T cell responses to AZD1222 COVID-19 vaccine. TCRdb keeps only in-frame clones here, not all; method: immunoSEQ multiplex PCR. The sample holds over 150,000 clones, about 87% seen once. This sample comprised peripheral blood, obtained on day 0 of AZD1222 vaccination. These receptors were collected from an adult in good health. CDR3s include the opening cysteine and the closing phenylalanine or tryptophan. Fields, in order: clone size, CDR3 length, D gene, J gene, V gene, CDR3 protein, CDR3 DNA. The D gene is left open where the match is weak. The size field is filled for only some rows; it gives once, few, many or a size class.

size: -; length: 15; D: -; J: TRBJ1-2; V: TRBV5-6; CDR3: CASSQGPQTNYGYTF; DNA: TGTGCCAGCAGCCAAGGACCGCAAACTAACTATGGCTACACCTTC
size: once; length: 14; D: -; J: TRBJ1-5; V: TRBV11-2; CDR3: CASSLAPGPQPQHF; DNA: TGTGCCAGCAGCTTAGCGCCAGGCCCTCAGCCCCAGCATTTT
size: -; length: 14; D: -; J: TRBJ2-3; V: TRBV28; CDR3: CASRSGTFTDTQYF; DNA: TGTGCCAGCAGATCCGGGACTTTCACAGATACGCAGTATTTT
size: once; length: 13; D: -; J: TRBJ1-2; V: TRBV2; CDR3: CASSEGTNYGYTF; DNA: TGTGCCAGCTCGGAAGGAACTAACTATGGCTACACCTTC
size: -; length: 13; D: -; J: TRBJ1-2; V: TRBV9; CDR3: CASSGQSNYGYTF; DNA: TGTGCCAGCAGCGGACAAAGTAACTATGGCTACACCTTC
size: -; length: 15; D: TRBD2; J: TRBJ2-3; V: TRBV7-2; CDR3: CASSFIAGATDTQYF; DNA: TGTGCCAGCAGCTTCATAGCGGGGGCCACAGATACGCAGTATTTT
size: -; length: 14; D: -; J: TRBJ2-3; V: TRBV3-1/TRBV3-2; CDR3: CASSQAGGTDTQYF; DNA: TGTGCCAGCAGCCAAGCGGGGGGCACAGATACGCAGTATTTT
size: -; length: 14; D: -; J: TRBJ1-4; V: TRBV6-5; CDR3: CASSRTVFNEKLFF; DNA: TGTGCCAGCAGTCGGACAGTTTTTAATGAAAAACTGTTTTTT
size: -; length: 14; D: -; J: TRBJ1-5; V: TRBV5-1; CDR3: CASSLGQEGQPQHF; DNA: TGCGCCAGCAGCTTGGGACAGGAGGGTCAGCCCCAGCATTTT
size: -; length: 16; D: TRBD2; J: TRBJ2-3; V: TRBV5-1; CDR3: CASSSSGTSTADTQYF; DNA: TGCGCCAGCAGCTCCTCCGGGACTAGCACCGCAGATACGCAGTATTTT
size: -; length: 16; D: -; J: TRBJ1-5; V: TRBV4-3; CDR3: CASSQDNRNSNQPQHF; DNA: TGCGCCAGCAGCCAAGATAACAGGAATAGCAATCAGCCCCAGCATTTT
size: -; length: 15; D: -; J: TRBJ1-2; V: TRBV7-2; CDR3: CASSPLVSSEVGYTF; DNA: TGTGCCAGCAGCCCGTTGGTCAGTTCTGAAGTTGGCTACACCTTC
size: -; length: 16; D: TRBD1; J: TRBJ1-2; V: TRBV19; CDR3: CASRRSGQGGTYGYTF; DNA: TGTGCCAGTAGACGATCTGGACAGGGTGGTACCTATGGCTACACCTTC
size: -; length: 13; D: -; J: TRBJ1-1; V: TRBV6-2/TRBV6-3; CDR3: CASSGKGLTEAFF; DNA: TGTGCCAGCAGTGGAAAAGGGCTCACTGAAGCTTTCTTT
size: -; length: 13; D: -; J: TRBJ1-1; V: TRBV28; CDR3: CASSTGTYTEAFF; DNA: TGTGCCAGCAGTACGGGGACGTACACTGAAGCTTTCTTT
size: -; length: 15; D: -; J: TRBJ1-5; V: TRBV4-1; CDR3: CASSQDRSERQPQHF; DNA: TGCGCCAGCAGCCAAGATAGATCAGAGCGGCAGCCCCAGCATTTT
size: -; length: 13; D: TRBD1; J: TRBJ1-2; V: TRBV28; CDR3: CASSSRDRKGYTF; DNA: TGTGCCAGCAGCAGCCGGGACAGAAAGGGCTACACCTTC
size: -; length: 16; D: -; J: TRBJ1-1; V: TRBV18; CDR3: CASSTERGRLNTEAFF; DNA: TGTGCCAGCTCAACGGAACGGGGGCGGCTGAACACTGAAGCTTTCTTT
size: -; length: 14; D: -; J: TRBJ2-7; V: TRBV5-1; CDR3: CASSISGSSYEQYF; DNA: TGCGCCAGCAGCATTAGCGGTAGCTCCTACGAGCAGTACTTC
size: -; length: 15; D: TRBD1; J: TRBJ2-1; V: TRBV19; CDR3: CASTQPGQGTNEQFF; DNA: TGTGCCAGTACCCAACCGGGACAGGGTACTAATGAGCAGTTCTTC
size: -; length: 19; D: TRBD2; J: TRBJ2-3; V: TRBV7-9; CDR3: CASSLAALAGGPRADTQYF; DNA: TGTGCCAGCAGCTTAGCAGCCCTAGCGGGGGGGCCGAGGGCAGATACGCAGTATTTT
size: -; length: 14; D: -; J: TRBJ2-2; V: TRBV6-1; CDR3: CASSEWGRGGELFF; DNA: TGTGCCAGCAGTGAATGGGGGCGCGGCGGGGAGCTGTTTTTT
size: -; length: 15; D: TRBD2; J: TRBJ2-3; V: TRBV5-4; CDR3: CASSTGTSSTDTQYF; DNA: TGTGCCAGCAGCACCGGGACTAGCAGCACAGATACGCAGTATTTT
size: -; length: 13; D: -; J: TRBJ1-1; V: TRBV9; CDR3: CASSVWVNTEAFF; DNA: TGTGCCAGCAGCGTTTGGGTGAACACTGAAGCTTTCTTT
size: few; length: 15; D: -; J: TRBJ1-5; V: TRBV13; CDR3: CASSLGPGIGQPQHF; DNA: TGTGCCAGCAGCTTAGGTCCCGGGATTGGACAGCCCCAGCATTTT
size: -; length: 14; D: -; J: TRBJ2-3; V: TRBV28; CDR3: CASSFVTATDTQYF; DNA: TGTGCCAGCAGTTTTGTGACAGCCACAGATACGCAGTATTTT
size: -; length: 16; D: TRBD1; J: TRBJ2-7; V: TRBV18; CDR3: CASSRLGQGATYEQYF; DNA: TGTGCCAGCTCACGACTGGGACAGGGGGCCACCTACGAGCAGTACTTC
size: -; length: 12; D: -; J: TRBJ2-7; V: TRBV6-6; CDR3: CASSLGGYEQYF; DNA: TGTGCCAGCAGTCTTGGGGGGTACGAGCAGTACTTC
size: -; length: 12; D: TRBD1; J: TRBJ1-2; V: TRBV12-3/TRBV12-4; CDR3: CASRRQGLDYTF; DNA: TGTGCCAGCAGGCGACAGGGCCTTGACTACACCTTC
size: -; length: 14; D: TRBD1; J: TRBJ2-2; V: TRBV18; CDR3: CASSLGQGSGELFF; DNA: TGTGCCAGCTCACTCGGACAGGGATCCGGGGAGCTGTTTTTT
size: -; length: 15; D: -; J: TRBJ1-5; V: TRBV9; CDR3: CASSPRIDGNQPQHF; DNA: TGTGCCAGCAGCCCCCGTATTGATGGCAATCAGCCCCAGCATTTT
size: -; length: 14; D: -; J: TRBJ2-4; V: TRBV10-2; CDR3: CASSEGSSRNIQYF; DNA: TGCGCCAGCAGTGAGGGCTCTAGTAGGAACATTCAGTACTTC
size: once; length: 15; D: -; J: TRBJ1-2; V: TRBV10-2; CDR3: CARGLGLADPLGYTF; DNA: TGCGCCAGAGGTCTGGGGTTGGCAGACCCCTTGGGCTACACCTTC
size: once; length: 14; D: -; J: TRBJ2-7; V: TRBV28; CDR3: CASTTPPGNYEQYF; DNA: TGTGCCAGCACTACCCCGCCAGGGAACTACGAGCAGTACTTC
size: -; length: 14; D: -; J: TRBJ1-2; V: TRBV6-5; CDR3: CASSYSSGRRGYTF; DNA: TGTGCCAGCAGTTACTCGAGCGGCAGGAGGGGCTACACCTTC
size: -; length: 17; D: -; J: TRBJ1-5; V: TRBV19; CDR3: CASSIFRLQTSDQPQHF; DNA: TGTGCCAGTAGTATATTTCGGCTCCAAACAAGCGATCAGCCCCAGCATTTT
size: -; length: 17; D: -; J: TRBJ1-5; V: TRBV30; CDR3: CAWSVLARLYSNQPQHF; DNA: TGTGCCTGGAGTGTATTAGCCAGGCTTTATAGCAATCAGCCCCAGCATTTT
size: -; length: 13; D: -; J: TRBJ1-1; V: TRBV4-3; CDR3: CASSQAGPREAFF; DNA: TGCGCCAGCAGCCAAGCCGGCCCCCGCGAAGCTTTCTTT
size: -; length: 9; D: -; J: TRBJ1-6; V: TRBV20-1; CDR3: CRTNSPLHF; DNA: TGCAGGACGAATTCACCCCTCCACTTT
size: -; length: 16; D: TRBD1; J: TRBJ2-5; V: TRBV11-1; CDR3: CASSGLTGALQETQYF; DNA: TGTGCCAGCAGTGGGCTGACAGGGGCTCTGCAAGAGACCCAGTACTTC
size: -; length: 13; D: -; J: TRBJ1-2; V: TRBV9; CDR3: CASSVVTGWGYTF; DNA: TGTGCCAGCAGCGTAGTTACGGGGTGGGGCTACACCTTC
size: -; length: 15; D: -; J: TRBJ2-2; V: TRBV2; CDR3: CASRIGTWNTGELFF; DNA: TGTGCCAGCAGGATCGGGACTTGGAACACCGGGGAGCTGTTTTTT
size: -; length: 15; D: -; J: TRBJ2-2; V: TRBV11-2; CDR3: CASSFRDGATGELFF; DNA: TGTGCCAGCAGCTTTAGGGACGGGGCCACCGGGGAGCTGTTTTTT